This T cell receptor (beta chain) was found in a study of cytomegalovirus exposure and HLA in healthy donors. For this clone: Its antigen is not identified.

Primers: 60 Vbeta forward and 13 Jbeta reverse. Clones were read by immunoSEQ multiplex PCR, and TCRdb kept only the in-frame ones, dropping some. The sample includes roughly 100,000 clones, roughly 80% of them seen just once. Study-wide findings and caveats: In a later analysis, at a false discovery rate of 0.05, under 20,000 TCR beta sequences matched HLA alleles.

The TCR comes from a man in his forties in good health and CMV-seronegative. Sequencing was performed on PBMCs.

The CDR3 DNA reads as TGTGCCAGCAGATCCGGACAGAACTCCTACGAGCAGTACTTC. Its translation: CASRSGQNSYEQYF. This chain uses TRBV27 with TRBJ2-7; a weak D match, TRBD1 (6 bases). Trimming left V 6 bases short and J 0 bases short, with 12 bases between. Looked up from germline, CDR1 is MNHEY and CDR2 is SMNVEV (reference sequence). The CDR3 totals 14 residues.